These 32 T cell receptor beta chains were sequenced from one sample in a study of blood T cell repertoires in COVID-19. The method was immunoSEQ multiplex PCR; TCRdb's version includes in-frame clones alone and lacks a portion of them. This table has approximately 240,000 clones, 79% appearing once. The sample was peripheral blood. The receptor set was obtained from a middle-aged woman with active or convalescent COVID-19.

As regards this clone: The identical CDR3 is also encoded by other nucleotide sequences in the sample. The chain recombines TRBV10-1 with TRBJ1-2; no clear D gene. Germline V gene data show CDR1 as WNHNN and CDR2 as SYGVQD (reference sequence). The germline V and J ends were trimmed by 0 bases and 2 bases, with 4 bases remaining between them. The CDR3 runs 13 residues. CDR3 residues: CASSESGNYGYTF. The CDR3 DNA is TGCGCCAGCAGTGAGTCGGGCAACTATGGCTACACCTTC.

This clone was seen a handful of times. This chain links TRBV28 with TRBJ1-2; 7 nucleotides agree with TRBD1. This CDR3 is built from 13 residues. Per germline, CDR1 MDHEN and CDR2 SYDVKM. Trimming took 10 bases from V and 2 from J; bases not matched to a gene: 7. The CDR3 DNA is TGTGCCACCCGGGACAGCCGGAACTATGGCTACACCTTC. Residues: CATRDSRNYGYTF.

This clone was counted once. The CDR3 spells CASSFRTGGNQPQHF. CDR3 sequence (DNA): TGTGCCAGCAGTTTCCGGACAGGGGGTAATCAGCCCCAGCATTTT. The chain links TRBV28 to TRBJ1-5, with 10 bases fitting TRBD1. Germline V gene lookup returns CDR1 MDHEN and CDR2 SYDVKM. V trimming: 3 bases; J trimming: 4 bases; junction bases outside the gene matches: 3. The CDR3 sequence is 15 residues long.

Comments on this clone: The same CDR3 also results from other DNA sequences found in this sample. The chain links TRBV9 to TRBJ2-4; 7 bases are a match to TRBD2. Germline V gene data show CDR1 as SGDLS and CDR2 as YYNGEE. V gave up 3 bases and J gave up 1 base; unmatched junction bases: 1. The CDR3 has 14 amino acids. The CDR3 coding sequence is TGTGCCAGCAGCGGCGGGGGTGCCAAAAACATTCAGTACTTC. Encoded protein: CASSGGGAKNIQYF.

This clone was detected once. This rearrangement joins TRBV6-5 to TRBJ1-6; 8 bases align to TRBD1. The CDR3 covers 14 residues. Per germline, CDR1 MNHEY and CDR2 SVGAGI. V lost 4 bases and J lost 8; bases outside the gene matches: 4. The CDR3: CASSSGQGYSPLHF. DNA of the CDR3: TGTGCCAGCAGTTCTGGACAGGGCTATTCACCCCTCCACTTT.

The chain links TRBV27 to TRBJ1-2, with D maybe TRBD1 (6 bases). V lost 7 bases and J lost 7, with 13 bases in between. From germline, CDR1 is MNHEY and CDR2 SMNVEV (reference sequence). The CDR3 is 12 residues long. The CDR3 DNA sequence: TGTGCCAGCACGGGGGGCGGACTTGGCTACACCTTC. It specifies CASTGGGLGYTF.

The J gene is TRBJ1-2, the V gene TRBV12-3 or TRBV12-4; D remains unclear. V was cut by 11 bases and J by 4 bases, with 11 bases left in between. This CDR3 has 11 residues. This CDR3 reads CAAGVVYGYTF. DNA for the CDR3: TGTGCCGCCGGGGTTGTCTATGGCTACACCTTC.

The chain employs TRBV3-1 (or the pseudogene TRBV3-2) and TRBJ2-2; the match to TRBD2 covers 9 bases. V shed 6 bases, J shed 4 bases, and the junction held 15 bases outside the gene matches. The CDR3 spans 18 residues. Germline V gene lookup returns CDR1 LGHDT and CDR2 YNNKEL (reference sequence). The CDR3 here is CASRPSLAGPTSTGELFF. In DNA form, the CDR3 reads TGTGCCAGCAGACCGAGTCTAGCGGGGCCTACGAGCACCGGGGAGCTGTTTTTT.

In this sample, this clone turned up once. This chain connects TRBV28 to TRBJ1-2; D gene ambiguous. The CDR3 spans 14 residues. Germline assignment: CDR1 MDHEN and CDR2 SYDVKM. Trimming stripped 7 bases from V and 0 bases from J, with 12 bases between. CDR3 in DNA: TGTGCCAGCAATTTCTTTGGAGCTAACTATGGCTACACCTTC. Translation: CASNFFGANYGYTF.

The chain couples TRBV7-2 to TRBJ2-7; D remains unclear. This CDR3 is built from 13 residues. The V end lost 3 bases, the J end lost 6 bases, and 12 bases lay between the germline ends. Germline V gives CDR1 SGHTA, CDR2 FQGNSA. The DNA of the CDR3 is TGTGCCAGCAGCTTCGGAGCGTACGGCGAGCAGTACTTC. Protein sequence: CASSFGAYGEQYF. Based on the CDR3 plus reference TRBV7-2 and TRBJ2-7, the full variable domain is GAGVSQSPSNKVTEKGKDVELRCDPISGHTALYWYRQSLGQGLEFLIYFQGNSAPDKSGLPSDRFSAERTGGSVSTLTIQRTQQEDSAVYLCASSFGAYGEQYFGPGTRLTVT.

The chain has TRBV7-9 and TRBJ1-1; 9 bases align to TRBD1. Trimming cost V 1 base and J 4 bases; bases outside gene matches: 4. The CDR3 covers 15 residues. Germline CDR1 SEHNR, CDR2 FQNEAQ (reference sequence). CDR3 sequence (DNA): TGTGCCAGCAGCTTAGAGAGGACAGGGGCCACTGAAGCTTTCTTT. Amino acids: CASSLERTGATEAFF.

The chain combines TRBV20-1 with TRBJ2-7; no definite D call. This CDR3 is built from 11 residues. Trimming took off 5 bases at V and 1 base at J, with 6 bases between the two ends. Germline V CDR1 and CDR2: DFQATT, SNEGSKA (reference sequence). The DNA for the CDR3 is TGCAGTGCTTTGTTATCCTACGAGCAGTACTTC. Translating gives CSALLSYEQYF.

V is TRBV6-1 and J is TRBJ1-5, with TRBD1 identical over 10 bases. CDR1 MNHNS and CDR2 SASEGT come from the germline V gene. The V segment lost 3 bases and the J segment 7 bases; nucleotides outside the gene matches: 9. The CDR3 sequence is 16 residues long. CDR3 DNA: TGTGCCAGCAGTGATGGCGACAGGGGGCGGAAGCAGCCCCAGCATTTT. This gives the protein CASSDGDRGRKQPQHF.

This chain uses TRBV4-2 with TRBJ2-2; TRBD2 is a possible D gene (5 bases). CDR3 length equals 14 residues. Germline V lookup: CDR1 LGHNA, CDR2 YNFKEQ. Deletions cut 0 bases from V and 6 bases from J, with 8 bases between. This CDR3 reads CASSQDGGSGELFF. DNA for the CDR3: TGTGCCAGCAGCCAAGATGGAGGCTCCGGGGAGCTGTTTTTT.

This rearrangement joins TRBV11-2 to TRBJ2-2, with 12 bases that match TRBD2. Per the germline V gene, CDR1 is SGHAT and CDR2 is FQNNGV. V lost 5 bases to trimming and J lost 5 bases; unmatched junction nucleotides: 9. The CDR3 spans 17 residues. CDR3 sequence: CASSPLAGGALTGELFF. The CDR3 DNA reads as TGTGCCAGCAGCCCTCTAGCGGGGGGGGCTCTGACCGGGGAGCTGTTTTTT.

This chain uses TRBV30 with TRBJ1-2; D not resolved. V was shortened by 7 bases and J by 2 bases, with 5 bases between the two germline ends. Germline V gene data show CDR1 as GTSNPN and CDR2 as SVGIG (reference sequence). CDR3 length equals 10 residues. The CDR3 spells CAYKNYGYTF. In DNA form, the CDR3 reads TGTGCCTACAAAAACTATGGCTACACCTTC.

This chain's CDR3 is CASSPRTEGRTFF. In DNA, the CDR3 is TGTGCCAGCAGCCCACGGACAGAAGGAAGAACTTTCTTT. The chain employs TRBV7-9 and TRBJ1-1, with a tentative D call TRBD1 (6 bases). The CDR3 loop spans 13 amino acids. The germline gives CDR1 SEHNR, CDR2 FQNEAQ (reference sequence). V lost 5 bases, J lost 12 bases, and 19 bases lay in between.

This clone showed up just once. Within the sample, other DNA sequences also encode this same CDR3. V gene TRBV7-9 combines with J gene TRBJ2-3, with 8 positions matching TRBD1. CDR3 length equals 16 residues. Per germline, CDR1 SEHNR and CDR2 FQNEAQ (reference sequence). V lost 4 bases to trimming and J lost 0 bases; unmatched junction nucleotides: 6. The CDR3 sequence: CASSSQGATSTDTQYF. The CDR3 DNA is TGTGCCAGCAGCTCGCAGGGGGCCACTAGCACAGATACGCAGTATTTT.

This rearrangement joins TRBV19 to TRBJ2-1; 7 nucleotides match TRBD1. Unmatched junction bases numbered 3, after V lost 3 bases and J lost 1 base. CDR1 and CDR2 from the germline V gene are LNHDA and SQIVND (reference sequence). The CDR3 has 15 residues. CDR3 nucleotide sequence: TGTGCCAGTAGTATGGGACAGACTTCCTACAATGAGCAGTTCTTC. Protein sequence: CASSMGQTSYNEQFF.

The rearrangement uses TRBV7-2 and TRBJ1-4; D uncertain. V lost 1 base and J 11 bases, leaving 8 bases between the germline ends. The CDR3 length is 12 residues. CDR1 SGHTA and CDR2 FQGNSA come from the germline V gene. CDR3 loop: CASSLGPRKLFF. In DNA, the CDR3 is TGTGCCAGCAGCTTAGGCCCGCGGAAACTGTTTTTT.

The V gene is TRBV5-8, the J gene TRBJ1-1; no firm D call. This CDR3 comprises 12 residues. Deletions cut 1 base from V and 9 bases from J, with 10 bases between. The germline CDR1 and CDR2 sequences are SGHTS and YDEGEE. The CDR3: CASSLLHGQAFF. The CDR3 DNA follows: TGTGCCAGCAGCTTGCTTCACGGTCAAGCTTTCTTT.

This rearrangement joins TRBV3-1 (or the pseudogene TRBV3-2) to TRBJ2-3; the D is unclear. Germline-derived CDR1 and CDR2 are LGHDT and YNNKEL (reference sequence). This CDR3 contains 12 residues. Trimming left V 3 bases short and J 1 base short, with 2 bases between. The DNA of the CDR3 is TGTGCCAGCAGCCACGGCACAGATACGCAGTATTTT. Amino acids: CASSHGTDTQYF.

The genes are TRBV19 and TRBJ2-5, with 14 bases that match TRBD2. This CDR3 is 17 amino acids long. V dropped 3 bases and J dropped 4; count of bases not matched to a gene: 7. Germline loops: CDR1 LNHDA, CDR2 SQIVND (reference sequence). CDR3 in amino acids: CASSIRTSGGIGETQYF. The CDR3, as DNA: TGTGCCAGTAGTATCCGGACTAGCGGGGGGATAGGAGAGACCCAGTACTTC. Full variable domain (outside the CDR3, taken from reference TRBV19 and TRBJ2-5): DGGITQSPKYLFRKEGQNVTLSCEQNLNHDAMYWYRQDPGQGLRLIYYSQIVNDFQKGDIAEGYSVSREKKESFPLTVTSAQKNPTAFYLCASSIRTSGGIGETQYFGPGTRLLVL.

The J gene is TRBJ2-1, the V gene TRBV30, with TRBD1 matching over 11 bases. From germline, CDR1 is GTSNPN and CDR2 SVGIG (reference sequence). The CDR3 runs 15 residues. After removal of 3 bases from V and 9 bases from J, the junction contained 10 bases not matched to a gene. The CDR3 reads CAWSPRDRGGSEQFF. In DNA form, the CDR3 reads TGTGCCTGGAGCCCCAGGGACAGGGGGGGAAGTGAGCAGTTCTTC.

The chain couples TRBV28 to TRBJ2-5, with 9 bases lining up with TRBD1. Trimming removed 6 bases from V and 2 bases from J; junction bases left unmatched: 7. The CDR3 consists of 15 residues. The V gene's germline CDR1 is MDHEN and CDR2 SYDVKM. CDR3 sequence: CASRRDRDKQETQYF. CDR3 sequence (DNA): TGTGCCAGCAGACGGGACAGGGACAAACAAGAGACCCAGTACTTC.

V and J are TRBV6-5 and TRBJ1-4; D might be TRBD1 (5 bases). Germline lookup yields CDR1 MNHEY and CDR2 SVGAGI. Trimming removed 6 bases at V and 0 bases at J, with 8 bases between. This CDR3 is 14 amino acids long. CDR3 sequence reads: CASRGGPTNEKLFF. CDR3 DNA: TGTGCCAGCAGGGGGGGACCAACTAATGAAAAACTGTTTTTT.

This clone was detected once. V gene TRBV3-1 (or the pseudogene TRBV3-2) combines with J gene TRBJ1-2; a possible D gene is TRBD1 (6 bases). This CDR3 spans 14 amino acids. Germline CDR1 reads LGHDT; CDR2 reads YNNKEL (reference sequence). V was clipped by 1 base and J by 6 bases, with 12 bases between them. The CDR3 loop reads CASSQVQGLDGYTF. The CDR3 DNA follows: TGTGCCAGCAGCCAAGTTCAGGGGTTGGATGGCTACACCTTC.

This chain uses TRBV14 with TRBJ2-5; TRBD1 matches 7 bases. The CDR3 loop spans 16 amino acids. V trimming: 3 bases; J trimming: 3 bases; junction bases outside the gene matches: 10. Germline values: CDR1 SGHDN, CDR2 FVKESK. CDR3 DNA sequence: TGTGCCAGCAGCCAGCCCGGACAGGCCGAAAAAGAGACCCAGTACTTC. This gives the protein CASSQPGQAEKETQYF.

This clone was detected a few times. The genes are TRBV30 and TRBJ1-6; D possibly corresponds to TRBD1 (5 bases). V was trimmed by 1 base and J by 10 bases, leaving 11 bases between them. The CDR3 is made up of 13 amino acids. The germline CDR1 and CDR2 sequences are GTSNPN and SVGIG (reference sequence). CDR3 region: CAWSARGVSPLHF. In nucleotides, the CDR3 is TGTGCCTGGAGTGCCCGGGGGGTGTCACCCCTCCACTTT.

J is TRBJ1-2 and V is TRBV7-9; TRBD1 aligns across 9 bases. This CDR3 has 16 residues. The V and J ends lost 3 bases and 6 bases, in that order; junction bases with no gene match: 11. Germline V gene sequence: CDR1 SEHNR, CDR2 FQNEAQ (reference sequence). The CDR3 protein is CASSLTGQGLSHGYTF. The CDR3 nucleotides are TGTGCCAGCAGCTTGACGGGACAGGGTCTGTCCCATGGCTACACCTTC.

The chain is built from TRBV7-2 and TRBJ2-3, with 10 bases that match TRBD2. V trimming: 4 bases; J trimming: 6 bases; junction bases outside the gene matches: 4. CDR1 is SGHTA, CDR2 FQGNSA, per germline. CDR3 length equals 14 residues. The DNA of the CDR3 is TGTGCCAGCAGCTCTAGCGGGGGAGAGGATACGCAGTATTTT. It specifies CASSSSGGEDTQYF.

The CDR3 DNA reads TGTGCCAGCAGTTTCGAGACTAGCGATGAGCAGTTCTTC. Translation gives CASSFETSDEQFF. The chain carries TRBV12-3 or TRBV12-4 and TRBJ2-1; 8 positions agree with TRBD2. The V and J ends lost 3 bases and 8 bases, in that order; junction bases with no gene match: 3. The CDR3 loop spans 13 amino acids.